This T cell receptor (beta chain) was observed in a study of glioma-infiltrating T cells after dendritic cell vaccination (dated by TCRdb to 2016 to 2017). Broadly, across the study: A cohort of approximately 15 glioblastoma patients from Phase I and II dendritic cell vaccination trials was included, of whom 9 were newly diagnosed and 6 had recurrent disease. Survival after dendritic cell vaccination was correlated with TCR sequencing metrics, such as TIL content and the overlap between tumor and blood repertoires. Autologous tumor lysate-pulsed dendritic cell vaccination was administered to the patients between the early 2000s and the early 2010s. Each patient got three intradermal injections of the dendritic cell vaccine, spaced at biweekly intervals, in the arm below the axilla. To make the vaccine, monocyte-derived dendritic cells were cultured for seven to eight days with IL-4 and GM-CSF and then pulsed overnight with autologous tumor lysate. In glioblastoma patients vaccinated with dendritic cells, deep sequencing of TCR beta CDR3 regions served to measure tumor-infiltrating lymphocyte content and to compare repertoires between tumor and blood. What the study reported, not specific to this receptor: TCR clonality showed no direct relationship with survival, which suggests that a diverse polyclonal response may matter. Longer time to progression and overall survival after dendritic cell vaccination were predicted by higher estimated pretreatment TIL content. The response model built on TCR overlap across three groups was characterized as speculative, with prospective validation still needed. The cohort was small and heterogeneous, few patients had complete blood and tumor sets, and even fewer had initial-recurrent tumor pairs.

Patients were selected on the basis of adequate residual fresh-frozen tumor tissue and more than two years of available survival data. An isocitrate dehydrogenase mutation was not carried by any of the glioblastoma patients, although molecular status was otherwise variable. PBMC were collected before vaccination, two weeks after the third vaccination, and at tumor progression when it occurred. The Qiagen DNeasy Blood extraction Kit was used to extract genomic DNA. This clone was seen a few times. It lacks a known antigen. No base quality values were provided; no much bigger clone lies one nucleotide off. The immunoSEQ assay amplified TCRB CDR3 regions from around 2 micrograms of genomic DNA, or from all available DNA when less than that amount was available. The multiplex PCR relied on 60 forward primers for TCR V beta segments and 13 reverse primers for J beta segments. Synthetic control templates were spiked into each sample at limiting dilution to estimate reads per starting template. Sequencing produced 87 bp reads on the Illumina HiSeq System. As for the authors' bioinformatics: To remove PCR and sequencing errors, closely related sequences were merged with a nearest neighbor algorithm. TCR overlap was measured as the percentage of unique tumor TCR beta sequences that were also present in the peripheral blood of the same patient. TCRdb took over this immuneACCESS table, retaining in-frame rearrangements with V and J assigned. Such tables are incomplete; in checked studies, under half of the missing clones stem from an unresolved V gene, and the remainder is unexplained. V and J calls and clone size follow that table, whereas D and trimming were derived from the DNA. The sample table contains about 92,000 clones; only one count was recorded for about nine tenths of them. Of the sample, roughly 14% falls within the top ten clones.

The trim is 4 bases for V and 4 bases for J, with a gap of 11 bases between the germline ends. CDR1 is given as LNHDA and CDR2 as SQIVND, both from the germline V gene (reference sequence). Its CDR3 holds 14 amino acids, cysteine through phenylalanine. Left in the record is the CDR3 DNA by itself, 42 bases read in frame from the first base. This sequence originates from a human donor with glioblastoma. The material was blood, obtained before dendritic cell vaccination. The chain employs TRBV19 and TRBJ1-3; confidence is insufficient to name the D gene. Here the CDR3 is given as CASSTTVVGNTIYF. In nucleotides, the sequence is TGTGCCAGTAGTACTACAGTCGTGGGAAACACCATATATTTT.